The 19 T cell receptor beta chains presented below share a single source sample, sequenced in a study of CD8 T cells in Susac syndrome. The RNA input was about 0.45 to 1 ug, and it was reverse transcribed with random hexamers. MiXCR was run by TCRdb on the immunoSEQ multiplex PCR reads, yielding one entry per CDR3 protein. This sample carries 100,000 to 150,000 distinct CDR3 sequences, roughly 95% of them seen once, and the ten largest clones take 0.11% to 0.15%. The sample comprised CD4+ T cells from PBMCs. These receptors were collected from a human donor with Susac syndrome.

This clonotype was observed once. The V and J genes are TRBV24-1 and TRBJ2-2; D gene uncertain. The CDR3 is 15 residues long. V lost 2 bases and J lost 7, with 13 bases in between. CDR1 is KGHDR, CDR2 SFDVKD, per germline. Here the CDR3 DNA reads TGTGCCACCAGTGATTCCACGCAACCTAGCGGGGAGCTGTTTTTT. It specifies CATSDSTQPSGELFF.

The genes are TRBV15 and TRBJ2-5; 10 positions match TRBD2. The CDR3 covers 14 residues. The germline V gene has CDR1 LNHNV and CDR2 YYDKDF (reference sequence). The V segment lost 1 base and the J segment 5 bases; nucleotides outside the gene matches: 1. The CDR3 is CATSRVAGGETQYF. Here the CDR3 DNA reads TGTGCCACCAGCAGAGTAGCGGGAGGTGAGACCCAGTACTTC.

The genes are TRBV29-1 and TRBJ1-1, with TRBD1 identical over 8 bases. The CDR3 runs 15 residues. In germline, CDR1 is SQVTM, CDR2 ANQGSEA. J lost 1 base, V lost 7 bases, and 11 bases had no gene match. CDR3: CSAPRTGKTNTEAFF. The DNA for the CDR3 is TGCAGCGCCCCAAGGACAGGGAAGACGAACACTGAAGCTTTCTTT.

The chain links TRBV2 to TRBJ1-5; the D is unclear. V was shortened by 6 bases and J by 5 bases, with 11 bases between the two germline ends. This CDR3 is built from 13 residues. In germline, CDR1 is SNHLY, CDR2 FYNNEI. CDR3 DNA: TGTGCCAGCAGGGACCTACCACATCAGCCCCAGCATTTT. This sequence encodes CASRDLPHQPQHF.

The V gene is TRBV5-1, the J gene TRBJ2-3; D is ambiguous. The V gene lost 0 bases and the J gene lost 4 bases, with 6 bases spanning the gap. This CDR3 comprises 13 residues. Germline lookup yields CDR1 SGHRS and CDR2 YFSETQ. The CDR3 spells CASSLDGPDTQYF. CDR3 nucleotides: TGCGCCAGCAGCTTGGATGGACCAGATACGCAGTATTTT.

This sequence joins TRBV20-1 and TRBJ2-1; D unclear. CDR1 is DFQATT and CDR2 is SNEGSKA in the germline V gene (reference sequence). The CDR3 is made up of 11 amino acids. The V end lost 5 bases, the J end lost 12 bases, and 14 bases lay between the germline ends. CDR3 region: CSAQVGPAQFF. The CDR3 region has the DNA TGCAGTGCTCAAGTGGGCCCCGCGCAGTTCTTC.

The J gene is TRBJ2-6, the V gene TRBV2; the D gene is possibly TRBD2 (6 bases). Trimming removed 4 bases from V and 2 bases from J, with 6 bases in between. CDR3 size: 14 residues. CDR1 is SNHLY and CDR2 is FYNNEI in the germline V gene. In nucleotides, the CDR3 is TGTGCCAGCAGTGGGGAGGCTGGGGCCAACGTCCTGACTTTC. Its translation is CASSGEAGANVLTF.

J is TRBJ2-3 and V is TRBV20-1; 10 nucleotides agree with TRBD2. The CDR3 is made up of 15 amino acids. Germline CDR1 and CDR2: DFQATT and SNEGSKA (reference sequence). Germline trimming cut 0 bases from V and 4 bases from J; bases unmatched to any gene: 4. CDR3 nucleotide sequence: TGCAGTGCTAGAGACAGCGGGAGGGTCCCAGATACGCAGTATTTT. As protein: CSARDSGRVPDTQYF.

The chain combines TRBV29-1 with TRBJ2-7, with D perhaps matching TRBD1 or TRBD2 (5 bases each). CDR1 and CDR2 from the germline V gene are SQVTM and ANQGSEA. The CDR3 sequence is 11 residues long. V was cut by 5 bases and J by 9 bases, with 14 bases left in between. The chain's CDR3 is CSVLLGDAQYF. The CDR3 DNA sequence: TGCAGCGTTTTACTGGGGGACGCGCAGTACTTC.

The chain employs TRBV12-3 or TRBV12-4 and TRBJ1-2; perhaps TRBD1 as D (5 bases). Deletions cut 6 bases from V and 8 bases from J, with 16 bases between. The length of the CDR3 is 13 residues. The DNA for the CDR3 is TGTGCCAGCAGCCGGAGAGGCAGGGAAGGCTACACCTTC. This translates into CASSRRGREGYTF.

The V call is TRBV6-5, the J call TRBJ1-5; 7 bases match TRBD1. V lost 0 bases and J lost 1; bases outside the gene matches: 0. Germline CDR1 is MNHEY and CDR2 is SVGAGI. This CDR3 has 15 amino acids. The CDR3 DNA is TGTGCCAGCAGTTACTCAGGGGGCAGCAATCAGCCCCAGCATTTT. Translation gives CASSYSGGSNQPQHF.

J is TRBJ2-3 and V is TRBV20-1; no clear D gene. Trimming pared 0 bases from V and 2 bases from J, leaving 9 bases between. The CDR3 is 14 amino acids. From germline, CDR1 is DFQATT and CDR2 SNEGSKA (reference sequence). The CDR3 DNA sequence: TGCAGTGCTAGAGATGGTCCCGTCACAGATACGCAGTATTTT. This sequence encodes CSARDGPVTDTQYF.

The gene calls are TRBV30 and TRBJ2-7; no reliable D call. The CDR3 runs 14 residues. The germline CDR1 and CDR2 sequences are GTSNPN and SVGIG (reference sequence). V gave up 0 bases and J gave up 5 bases, with 14 bases separating them. CDR3 sequence reads: CAWSVLYLSDEQYF. As DNA, the CDR3 is TGTGCCTGGAGTGTCCTGTACCTCTCTGACGAGCAGTACTTC. Drawing the rest from reference TRBV30 and TRBJ2-7, the complete variable domain is SQTIHQWPATLVQPVGSPLSLECTVEGTSNPNLYWYRQAAGRGLQLLFYSVGIGQISSEVPQNLSASRPQDRQFILSSKKLLLSDSGFYLCAWSVLYLSDEQYFGPGTRLTVT.

This clonotype has only one observation. The gene calls are TRBV30 and TRBJ2-5; D is undetermined. CDR3 length: 11 residues. Trimming took 1 base from V and 3 from J, leaving 3 bases between them. Germline-derived CDR1 and CDR2 are GTSNPN and SVGIG (reference sequence). The CDR3, as DNA: TGTGCCTGGAGTGAGAAAGAGACCCAGTACTTC. Its translation is CAWSEKETQYF.

The rearrangement uses TRBV30 and TRBJ2-3, with D unresolved. V gave up 2 bases and J gave up 0 bases, with 6 bases separating them. Germline V gene lookup returns CDR1 GTSNPN and CDR2 SVGIG (reference sequence). This CDR3 comprises 13 residues. CDR3 in amino acids: CAWSSPSTDTQYF. The CDR3 region has the DNA TGTGCCTGGAGTAGCCCGAGCACAGATACGCAGTATTTT.

The chain couples TRBV28 to TRBJ2-7; 10 nucleotides agree with TRBD1. The CDR3 is made up of 15 amino acids. From germline, CDR1 is MDHEN and CDR2 SYDVKM. The ends lost 5 bases at V and 4 bases at J; junction bases unmatched: 8. DNA of the CDR3: TGTGCCAGCAGTCTCCCGACAGGGGGCGAGTACGAGCAGTACTTC. Translation: CASSLPTGGEYEQYF.

The V gene is TRBV18, the J gene TRBJ2-5; weak D call: TRBD2 (6 bases). V was clipped by 3 bases and J by 4 bases, with 15 bases between them. In germline, CDR1 is KGHSH, CDR2 LQKENI. The length of the CDR3 is 15 residues. The CDR3 DNA reads TGTGCCAGCTCACCGGGACTCCCGAGTGCAGAGACCCAGTACTTC. This encodes CASSPGLPSAETQYF.

V is TRBV9 and J is TRBJ1-2, with 7 bases fitting TRBD1. V gave up 3 bases and J gave up 8 bases; unmatched junction bases: 10. The CDR3 runs to 14 residues. Germline assignment: CDR1 SGDLS and CDR2 YYNGEE. The CDR3 nucleotides are TGTGCCAGCAGCGGGCCAACAGGGGCCGGAGGCTACACCTTC. Its protein is CASSGPTGAGGYTF.

This chain connects TRBV3-1 to TRBJ2-2; D remains unclear. Germline loops: CDR1 LGHDT, CDR2 YNNKEL (reference sequence). CDR3 size: 14 residues. Trimming stripped 1 base from V and 3 bases from J, with 6 bases between. CDR3 residues: CASSQGRYTGELFF. The CDR3 DNA reads TGTGCCAGCAGCCAAGGTAGATACACCGGGGAGCTGTTTTTT.